The text below deals with one T cell receptor beta chain. No antigen is known for it. CDR3 length: 19 residues. V lost 0 bases and J 2 bases, leaving 23 bases between the germline ends. CDR1 PRHDT and CDR2 FYEKMQ come from the germline V gene (reference sequence). The data belong to a study of Ad26.COV2.S vaccination and SARS-CoV-2 variants. Study-wide context: The donor participated in the COV1001 trial, in its Ad26.COV2.S arm. The vaccine Ad26.COV2.S was put into the muscle once, or twice with 56 days between. Points from the study as a whole: Total T cell responses may have been underestimated by the TCR breadth and depth analyses.

The sample's treatment: 15 to 20 received Ad26.COV2.S at low or high dose, single or two shots; about 5 received placebo; per-sample allocation not given. Day 63 after the first injection of vaccine or placebo was the sampling time. This adult donor, from Boston, was 18-55 years old. Measured with immunoSEQ multiplex PCR; TCRdb has only the in-frame clones, and not every one. The table has approximately 360,000 clones, 83% seen once. The sample was peripheral blood, taken in a trial of Ad26.COV2.S vaccine versus placebo. This chain uses TRBV13 with TRBJ2-7; possibly TRBD2 for D (7 bases). This receptor was taken from a person aged 18-65 years who received the Ad26.COV2.S COVID-19 vaccine or a placebo. The CDR3 nucleotides are TGTGCCAGCAGCTTAGGCCTAGTCAGGGGCCCGGGGGGTACCTACGAGCAGTACTTC. Its translation: CASSLGLVRGPGGTYEQYF.